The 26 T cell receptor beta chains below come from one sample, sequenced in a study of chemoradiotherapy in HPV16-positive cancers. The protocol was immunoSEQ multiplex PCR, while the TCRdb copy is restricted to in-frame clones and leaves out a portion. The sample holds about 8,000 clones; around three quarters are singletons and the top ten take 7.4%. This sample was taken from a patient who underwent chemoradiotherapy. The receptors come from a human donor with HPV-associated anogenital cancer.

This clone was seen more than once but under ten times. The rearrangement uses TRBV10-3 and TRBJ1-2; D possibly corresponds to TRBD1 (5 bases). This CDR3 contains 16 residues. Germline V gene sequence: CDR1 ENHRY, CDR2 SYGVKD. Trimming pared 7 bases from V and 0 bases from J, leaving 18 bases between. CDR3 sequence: CAIKDNSATANYGYTF. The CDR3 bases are TGTGCCATCAAAGACAATTCAGCGACAGCTAACTATGGCTACACCTTC.

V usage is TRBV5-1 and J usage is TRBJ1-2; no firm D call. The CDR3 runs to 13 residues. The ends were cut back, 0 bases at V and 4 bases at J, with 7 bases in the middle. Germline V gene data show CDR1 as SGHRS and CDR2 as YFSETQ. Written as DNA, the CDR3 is TGCGCCAGCAGCTTGGAGGGCGCCTATGGCTACACCTTC. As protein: CASSLEGAYGYTF.

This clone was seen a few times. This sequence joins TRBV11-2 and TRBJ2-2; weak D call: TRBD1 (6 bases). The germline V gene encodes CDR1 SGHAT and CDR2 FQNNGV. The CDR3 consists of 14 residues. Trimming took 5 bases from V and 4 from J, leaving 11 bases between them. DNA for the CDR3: TGTGCCAGCAGCCCAAACAGGGCCACCGGGGAGCTGTTTTTT. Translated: CASSPNRATGELFF.

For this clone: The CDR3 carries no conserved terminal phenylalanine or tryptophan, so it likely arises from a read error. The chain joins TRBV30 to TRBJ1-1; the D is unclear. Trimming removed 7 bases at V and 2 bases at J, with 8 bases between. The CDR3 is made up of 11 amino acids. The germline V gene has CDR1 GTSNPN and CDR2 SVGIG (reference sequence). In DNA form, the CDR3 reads TGTGCCTCGGAGCGAAACACTGAAGCTTTCCTT. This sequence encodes CASERNTEAFL.

CDR3 sequence (DNA): TGTGCCAGTAGTATAGAGCATAGGATCTCCTACGAGCAGTACTTC. Encoded protein: CASSIEHRISYEQYF. V usage is TRBV19 and J usage is TRBJ2-7, with no clear D. V lost 0 bases to trimming and J lost 0 bases, with 9 bases between them. The CDR3 consists of 15 residues. The germline CDR1 and CDR2 sequences are LNHDA and SQIVND (reference sequence). The full variable domain, rest sourced from reference TRBV19 and TRBJ2-7, is DGGITQSPKYLFRKEGQNVTLSCEQNLNHDAMYWYRQDPGQGLRLIYYSQIVNDFQKGDIAEGYSVSREKKESFPLTVTSAQKNPTAFYLCASSIEHRISYEQYFGPGTRLTVT.

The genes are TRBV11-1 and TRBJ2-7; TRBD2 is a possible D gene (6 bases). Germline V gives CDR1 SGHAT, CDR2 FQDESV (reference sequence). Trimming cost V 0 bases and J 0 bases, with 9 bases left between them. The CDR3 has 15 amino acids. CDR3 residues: CASSLARGYSYEQYF. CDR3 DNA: TGTGCCAGCAGCTTAGCGCGGGGCTACTCCTACGAGCAGTACTTC.

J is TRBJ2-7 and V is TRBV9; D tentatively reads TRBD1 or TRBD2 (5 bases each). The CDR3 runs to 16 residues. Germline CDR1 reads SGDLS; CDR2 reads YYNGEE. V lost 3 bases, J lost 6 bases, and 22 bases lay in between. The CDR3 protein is CASSGEMGDSSSEQYF. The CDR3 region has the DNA TGTGCCAGCAGCGGGGAGATGGGAGACAGTAGTAGCGAGCAGTACTTC.

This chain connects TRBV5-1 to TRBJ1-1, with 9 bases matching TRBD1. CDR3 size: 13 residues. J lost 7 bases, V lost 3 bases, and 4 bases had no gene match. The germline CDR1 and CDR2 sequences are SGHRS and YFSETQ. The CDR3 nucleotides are TGCGCCAGCAGCTCAGACAGGGGGTTTGAAGCTTTCTTT. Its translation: CASSSDRGFEAFF.

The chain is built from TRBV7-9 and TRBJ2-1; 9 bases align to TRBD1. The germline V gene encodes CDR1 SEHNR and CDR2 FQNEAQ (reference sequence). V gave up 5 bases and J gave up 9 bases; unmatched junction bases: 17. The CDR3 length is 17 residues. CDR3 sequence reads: CASSVRPGGQGGTEQFF. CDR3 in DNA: TGTGCCAGCAGCGTACGTCCTGGGGGACAGGGAGGAACTGAGCAGTTCTTC.

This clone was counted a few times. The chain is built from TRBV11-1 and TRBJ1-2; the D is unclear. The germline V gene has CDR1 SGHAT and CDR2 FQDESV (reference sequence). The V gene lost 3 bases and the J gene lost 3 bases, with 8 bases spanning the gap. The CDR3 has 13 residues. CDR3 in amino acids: CASSFPGDYGYTF. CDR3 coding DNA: TGTGCCAGCAGCTTTCCCGGGGACTATGGCTACACCTTC.

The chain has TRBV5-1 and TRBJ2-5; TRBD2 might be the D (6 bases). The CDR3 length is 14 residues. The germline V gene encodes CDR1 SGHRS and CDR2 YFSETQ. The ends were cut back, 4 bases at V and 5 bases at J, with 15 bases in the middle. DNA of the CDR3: TGCGCCAGCAGCAGACTAGGGATGGGGGAGACCCAGTACTTC. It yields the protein CASSRLGMGETQYF.

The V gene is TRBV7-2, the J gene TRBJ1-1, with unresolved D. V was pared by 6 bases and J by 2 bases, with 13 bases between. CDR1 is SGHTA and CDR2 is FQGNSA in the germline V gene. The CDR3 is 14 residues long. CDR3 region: CASRAAGRNTEAFF. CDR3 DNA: TGTGCCAGCAGGGCCGCGGGGAGAAACACTGAAGCTTTCTTT.

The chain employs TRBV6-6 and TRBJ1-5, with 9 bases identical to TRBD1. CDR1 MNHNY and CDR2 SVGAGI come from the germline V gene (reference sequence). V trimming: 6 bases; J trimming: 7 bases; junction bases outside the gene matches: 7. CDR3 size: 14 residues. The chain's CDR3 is CASSTTGGEQPQHF. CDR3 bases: TGTGCCAGCAGCACAACAGGGGGCGAACAGCCCCAGCATTTT.

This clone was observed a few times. CDR3 sequence (DNA): TGTGCCAGCAGTTCCCTTCCAGGGGGGTGGGGAAAATATGGCTACACCTTC. This codes for CASSSLPGGWGKYGYTF. This chain links TRBV27 with TRBJ1-2, with 7 bases fitting TRBD1. CDR1 MNHEY and CDR2 SMNVEV come from the germline V gene (reference sequence). The V and J ends lost 4 bases and 5 bases, in that order; junction bases with no gene match: 16. This CDR3 contains 17 residues.

CDR3 residues: CASSYLGQSSGNTIYF. The CDR3 DNA is TGTGCCAGCAGTTACTTGGGACAGAGCTCTGGAAACACCATATATTTT. The chain couples TRBV6-6 to TRBJ1-3; 7 bases agree with TRBD1. Trimming took 1 base from V and 0 from J; bases not matched to a gene: 3. Germline assignment: CDR1 MNHNY and CDR2 SVGAGI (reference sequence). CDR3 length equals 16 residues.

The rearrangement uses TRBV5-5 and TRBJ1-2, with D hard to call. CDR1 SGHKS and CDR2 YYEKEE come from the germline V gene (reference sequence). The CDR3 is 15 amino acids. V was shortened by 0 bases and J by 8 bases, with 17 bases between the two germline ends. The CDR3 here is CASSLGSPPTGGYTF. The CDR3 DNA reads TGTGCCAGCAGCTTGGGGTCTCCCCCCACGGGAGGCTACACCTTC.

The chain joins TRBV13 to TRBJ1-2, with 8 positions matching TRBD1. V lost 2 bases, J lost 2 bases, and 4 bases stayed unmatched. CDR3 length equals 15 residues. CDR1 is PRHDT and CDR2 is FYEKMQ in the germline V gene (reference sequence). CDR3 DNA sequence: TGTGCCAGCAGCTTACTCCAGGGGGCAAACTATGGCTACACCTTC. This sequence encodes CASSLLQGANYGYTF.

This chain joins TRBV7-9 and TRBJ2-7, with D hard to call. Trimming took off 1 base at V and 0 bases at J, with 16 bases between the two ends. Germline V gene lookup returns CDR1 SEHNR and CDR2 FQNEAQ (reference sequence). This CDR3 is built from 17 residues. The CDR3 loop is CASSLGLGRSPSYEQYF. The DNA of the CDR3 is TGTGCCAGCAGCTTAGGGTTGGGTAGGTCACCCTCCTACGAGCAGTACTTC.

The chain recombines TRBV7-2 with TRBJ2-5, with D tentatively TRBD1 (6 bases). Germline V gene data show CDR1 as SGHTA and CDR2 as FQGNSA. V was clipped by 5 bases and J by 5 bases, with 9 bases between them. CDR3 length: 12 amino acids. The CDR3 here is CASSLDRETQYF. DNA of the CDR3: TGTGCCAGCAGCCTCGACAGGGAGACCCAGTACTTC.

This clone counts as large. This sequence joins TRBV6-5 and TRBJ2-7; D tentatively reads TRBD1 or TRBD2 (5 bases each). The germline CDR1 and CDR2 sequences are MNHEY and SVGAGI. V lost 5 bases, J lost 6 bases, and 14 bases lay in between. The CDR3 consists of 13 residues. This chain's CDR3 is CASSTGPRGEQYF. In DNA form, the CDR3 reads TGTGCCAGCAGTACGGGACCACGCGGCGAGCAGTACTTC.

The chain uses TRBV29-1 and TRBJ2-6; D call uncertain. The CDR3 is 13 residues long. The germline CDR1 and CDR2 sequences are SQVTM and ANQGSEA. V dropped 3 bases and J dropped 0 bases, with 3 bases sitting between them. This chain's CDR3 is CSVEASGANVLTF. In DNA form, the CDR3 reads TGCAGCGTTGAGGCCTCTGGGGCCAACGTCCTGACTTTC. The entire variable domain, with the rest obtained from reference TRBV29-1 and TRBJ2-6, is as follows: SAVISQKPSRDICQRGTSLTIQCQVDSQVTMMFWYRQQPGQSLTLIATANQGSEATYESGFVIDKFPISRPNLTFSTLTVSNMSPEDSSIYLCSVEASGANVLTFGAGSRLTVL.

CDR3 in DNA: TGTGCCAGCAGCTCGGGACTCGCCTACGAGCAGTACTTC. It is translated as CASSSGLAYEQYF. This rearrangement joins TRBV7-9 to TRBJ2-7; maybe TRBD2 (6 bases). This CDR3 is 13 amino acids long. The ends were cut back, 4 bases at V and 2 bases at J, with 9 bases in the middle. CDR1 is SEHNR and CDR2 is FQNEAQ in the germline V gene (reference sequence). The entire variable domain, with the rest obtained from reference TRBV7-9 and TRBJ2-7, is as follows: DTGVSQNPRHKITKRGQNVTFRCDPISEHNRLYWYRQTLGQGPEFLTYFQNEAQLEKSRLLSDRFSAERPKGSFSTLEIQRTEQGDSAMYLCASSSGLAYEQYFGPGTRLTVT.

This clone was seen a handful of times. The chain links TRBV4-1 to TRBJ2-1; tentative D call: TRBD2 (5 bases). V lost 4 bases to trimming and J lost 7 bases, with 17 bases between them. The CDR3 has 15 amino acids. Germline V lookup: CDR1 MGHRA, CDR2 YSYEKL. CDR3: CASSPVRNGENEQFF. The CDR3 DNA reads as TGCGCCAGCAGCCCAGTGAGGAATGGGGAGAATGAGCAGTTCTTC.

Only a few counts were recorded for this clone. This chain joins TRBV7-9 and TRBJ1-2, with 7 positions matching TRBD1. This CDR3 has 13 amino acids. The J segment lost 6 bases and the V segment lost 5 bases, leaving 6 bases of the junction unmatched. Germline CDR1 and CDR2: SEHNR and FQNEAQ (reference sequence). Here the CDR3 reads CASSMTGIDGYTF. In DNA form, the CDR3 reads TGTGCCAGCAGCATGACAGGGATCGATGGCTACACCTTC. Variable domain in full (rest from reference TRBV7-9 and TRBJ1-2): DTGVSQNPRHKITKRGQNVTFRCDPISEHNRLYWYRQTLGQGPEFLTYFQNEAQLEKSRLLSDRFSAERPKGSFSTLEIQRTEQGDSAMYLCASSMTGIDGYTFGSGTRLTVV.

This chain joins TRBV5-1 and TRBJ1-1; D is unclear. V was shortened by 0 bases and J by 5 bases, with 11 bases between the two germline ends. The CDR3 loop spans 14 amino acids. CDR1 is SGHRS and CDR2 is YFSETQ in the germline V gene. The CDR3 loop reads CASSLVDTGTEAFF. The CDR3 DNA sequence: TGCGCCAGCAGCTTGGTAGACACGGGGACTGAAGCTTTCTTT.

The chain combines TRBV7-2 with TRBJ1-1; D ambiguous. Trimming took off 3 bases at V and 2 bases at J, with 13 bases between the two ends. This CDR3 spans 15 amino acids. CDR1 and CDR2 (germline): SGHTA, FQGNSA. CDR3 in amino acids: CASSFLWGYNTEAFF. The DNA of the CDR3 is TGTGCCAGCAGCTTTTTATGGGGTTATAACACTGAAGCTTTCTTT.